This T cell receptor (beta chain) was obtained from a study of CD8+ T cells in alopecia areata. Sorting relied on CD4, CD8alpha, NKG2D, NKG2ACE and other markers applied to pooled cutaneous lymph node cells. Study results and limitations: When scalp samples are sequenced, resident alphabeta T cells of normal skin are also captured.

Comment on this clone: Its antigen is not identified. Here the gene names and germline are mouse. Other DNA sequences in this specimen translate into the identical CDR3.

RNA extraction was followed by reverse transcription into cDNA, which acted as the sequencing template. Repertoires were generated with immunoSEQ multiplex PCR, while TCRdb's copy carries only in-frame clones and drops some. There are 270,000 or so clones in the sample, none observed a single time. This sequence originates from a C3H/HeJ mouse with alopecia areata. The strain is characterized by the MHC haplotype H2-k. Material: CD4+ T cells sorted from a lymph node.

CDR3 DNA, as far as it was read: TGTGCCAGCAGTATAAACAGGGCT. Protein: CASSINRA. The entire CDR3 sequence reads CASSINRAEQFF. The chain combines TRBV19 with TRBJ2-1, with D possibly matching TRBD1 (5 bases). Read sequence stops 4 residues before the CDR3 end, and the germline J gene provides the missing end. Germline CDR1 reads FNHDT; CDR2 reads SITEND (reference sequence). This CDR3 contains 12 residues.